The T cell receptor beta chain under discussion was sequenced for a study of technical replicates of blood from a handful of donors. This clone was detected only once. The V gene end was trimmed by 4 bases and the J gene end by 6 bases; junction bases not matched to a gene: 10. The CDR3 runs 16 residues. Germline V gene sequence: CDR1 SGHDN, CDR2 FVKESK. Data came from immunoSEQ multiplex PCR; TCRdb stores just in-frame clones and leaves some out. Here the sample spans approximately 75,000 clones, approximately 96% being singletons. This chain links TRBV14 with TRBJ1-2; TRBD1 matches 11 bases. This TCR was recovered from a human donor in good health. The specimen sequenced was T cells isolated from PBMCs. CDR3 nucleotide sequence: TGTGCCAGCAGCCCTCAGAGAGGACAGGGGGCTGATGGCTACACCTTC. Its translation: CASSPQRGQGADGYTF.